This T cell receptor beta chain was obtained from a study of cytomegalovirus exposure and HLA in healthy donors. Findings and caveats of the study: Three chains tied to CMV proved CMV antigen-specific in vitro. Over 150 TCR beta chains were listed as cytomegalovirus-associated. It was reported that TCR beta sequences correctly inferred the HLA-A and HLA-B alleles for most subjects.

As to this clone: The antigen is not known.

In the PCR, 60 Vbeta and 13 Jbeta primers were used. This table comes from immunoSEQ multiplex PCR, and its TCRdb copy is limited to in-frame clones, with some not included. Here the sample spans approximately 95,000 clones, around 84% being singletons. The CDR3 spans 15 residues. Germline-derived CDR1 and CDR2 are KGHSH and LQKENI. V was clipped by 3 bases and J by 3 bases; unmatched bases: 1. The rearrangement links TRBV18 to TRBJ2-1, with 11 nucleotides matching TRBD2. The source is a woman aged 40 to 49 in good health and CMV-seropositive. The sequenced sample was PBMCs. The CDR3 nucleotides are TGTGCCAGCTCACCGGGACTAGCGGACTACAATGAGCAGTTCTTC. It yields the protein CASSPGLADYNEQFF. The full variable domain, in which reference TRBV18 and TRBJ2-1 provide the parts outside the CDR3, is NAGVMQNPRHLVRRRGQEARLRCSPMKGHSHVYWYRQLPEEGLKFMVYLQKENIIDESGMPKERFSAEFPKEGPSILRIQQVVRGDSAAYFCASSPGLADYNEQFFGPGTRLTVL.